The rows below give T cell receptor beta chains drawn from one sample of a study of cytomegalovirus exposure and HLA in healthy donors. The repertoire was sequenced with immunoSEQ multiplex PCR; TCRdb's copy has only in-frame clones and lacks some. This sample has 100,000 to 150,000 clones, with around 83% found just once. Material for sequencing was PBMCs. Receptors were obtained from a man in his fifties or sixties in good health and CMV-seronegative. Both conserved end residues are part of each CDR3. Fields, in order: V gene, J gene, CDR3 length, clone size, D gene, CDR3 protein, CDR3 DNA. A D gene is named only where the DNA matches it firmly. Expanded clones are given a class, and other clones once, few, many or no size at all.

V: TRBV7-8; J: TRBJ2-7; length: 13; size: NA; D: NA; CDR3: CASTKKGEHEQYF; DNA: TGTGCCAGCACCAAGAAGGGGGAGCACGAGCAGTACTTC
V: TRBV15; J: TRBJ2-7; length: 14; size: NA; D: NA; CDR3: CATSREGGSYEQYF; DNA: TGTGCCACCAGCAGAGAGGGAGGTTCCTACGAGCAGTACTTC
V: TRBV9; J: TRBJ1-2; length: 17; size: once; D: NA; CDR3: CASSVGSAPNPNYGYTF; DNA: TGTGCCAGCAGCGTAGGATCAGCGCCTAATCCTAACTATGGCTACACCTTC
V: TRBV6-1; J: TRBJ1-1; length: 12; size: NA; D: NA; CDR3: CSGESLNTEAFF; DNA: TGTTCGGGGGAAAGTTTGAACACTGAAGCTTTCTTT
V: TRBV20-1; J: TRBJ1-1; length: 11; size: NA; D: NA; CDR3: CSAQQGDEAFF; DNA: TGCAGTGCTCAACAGGGAGATGAAGCTTTCTTT
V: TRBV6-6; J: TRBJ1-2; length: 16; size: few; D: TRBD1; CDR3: CASSYSSPGGYYGYTF; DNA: TGTGCCAGCAGTTACTCGAGTCCAGGGGGCTACTATGGCTACACCTTC
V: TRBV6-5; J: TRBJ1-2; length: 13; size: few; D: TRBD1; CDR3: CASSSPGGYGYTF; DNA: TGTGCCAGCAGTTCACCAGGGGGCTATGGCTACACCTTC
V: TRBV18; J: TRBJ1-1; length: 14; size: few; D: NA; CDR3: CASSPFGVGTEAFF; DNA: TGTGCCAGCTCACCCTTCGGGGTGGGGACTGAAGCTTTCTTT
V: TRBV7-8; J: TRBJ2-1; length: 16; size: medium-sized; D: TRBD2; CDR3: CASSLSTSGGTSEQFF; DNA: TGTGCCAGCAGCCTATCGACTAGCGGGGGGACGAGTGAGCAGTTCTTC
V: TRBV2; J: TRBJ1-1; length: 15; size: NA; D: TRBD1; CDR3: CASSPHRGINTEAFF; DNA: TGTGCCAGCAGTCCTCACAGGGGAATCAACACTGAAGCTTTCTTT
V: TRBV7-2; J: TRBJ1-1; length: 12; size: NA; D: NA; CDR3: CASGREYTEAFF; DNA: TGTGCCAGCGGTAGAGAGTACACTGAAGCTTTCTTT
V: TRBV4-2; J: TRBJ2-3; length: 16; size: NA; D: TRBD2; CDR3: CASSRLAGGPSDTQYF; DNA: TGTGCCAGCAGCCGCCTAGCGGGGGGGCCCTCAGATACGCAGTATTTT
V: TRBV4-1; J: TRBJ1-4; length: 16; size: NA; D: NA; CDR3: CASSHSVSGANEKLFF; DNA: TGCGCCAGCAGCCATTCGGTTTCAGGGGCTAATGAAAAACTGTTTTTT
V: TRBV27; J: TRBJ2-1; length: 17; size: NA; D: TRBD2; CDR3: CASSLNGLAGGYNEQFF; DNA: TGTGCCAGCAGTTTAAACGGACTAGCGGGGGGGTACAATGAGCAGTTCTTC
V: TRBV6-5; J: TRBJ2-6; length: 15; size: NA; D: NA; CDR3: CASSYRGAGANVLTF; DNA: TGTGCCAGCAGTTACAGGGGCGCTGGGGCCAACGTCCTGACTTTC
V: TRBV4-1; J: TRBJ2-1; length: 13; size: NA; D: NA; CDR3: CASSQSGYHEQFF; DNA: TGCGCCAGCAGCCAATCAGGGTACCATGAGCAGTTCTTC
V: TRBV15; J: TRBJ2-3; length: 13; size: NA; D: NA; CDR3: CATSSGPTDTQYF; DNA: TGTGCCACCAGCAGTGGGCCCACAGATACGCAGTATTTT
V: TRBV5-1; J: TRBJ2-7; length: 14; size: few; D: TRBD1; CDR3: CASSLGQGAYEQYF; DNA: TGCGCCAGCAGCTTGGGACAGGGGGCCTACGAGCAGTACTTC
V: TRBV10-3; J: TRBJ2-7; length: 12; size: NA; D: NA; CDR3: CAIGDSAYEQYF; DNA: TGTGCCATCGGGGACTCAGCCTACGAGCAGTACTTC
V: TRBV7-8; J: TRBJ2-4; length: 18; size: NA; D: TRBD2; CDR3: CASSSVRLAGGAKNIQYF; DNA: TGTGCCAGCAGCTCAGTTAGACTAGCGGGGGGCGCCAAAAACATTCAGTACTTC
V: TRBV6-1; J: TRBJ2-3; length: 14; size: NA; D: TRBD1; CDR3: CASSEGQGADTQYF; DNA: TGTGCCAGCAGTGAGGGACAGGGGGCAGATACGCAGTATTTT
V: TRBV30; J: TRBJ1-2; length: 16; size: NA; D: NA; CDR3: CAWTSIGGSTNYGYTF; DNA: TGTGCCTGGACTTCAATAGGAGGTAGTACTAACTATGGCTACACCTTC